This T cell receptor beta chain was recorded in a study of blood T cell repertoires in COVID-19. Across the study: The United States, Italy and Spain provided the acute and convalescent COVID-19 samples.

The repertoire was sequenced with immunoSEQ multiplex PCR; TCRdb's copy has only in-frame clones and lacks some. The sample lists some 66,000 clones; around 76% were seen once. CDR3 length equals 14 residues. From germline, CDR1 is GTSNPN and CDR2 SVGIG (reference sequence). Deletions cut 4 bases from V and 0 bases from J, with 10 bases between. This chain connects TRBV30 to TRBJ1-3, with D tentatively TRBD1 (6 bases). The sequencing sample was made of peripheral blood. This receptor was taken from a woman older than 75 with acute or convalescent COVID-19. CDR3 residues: CAWTTGSSGNTIYF. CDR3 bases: TGTGCCTGGACTACAGGGAGCTCTGGAAACACCATATATTTT.